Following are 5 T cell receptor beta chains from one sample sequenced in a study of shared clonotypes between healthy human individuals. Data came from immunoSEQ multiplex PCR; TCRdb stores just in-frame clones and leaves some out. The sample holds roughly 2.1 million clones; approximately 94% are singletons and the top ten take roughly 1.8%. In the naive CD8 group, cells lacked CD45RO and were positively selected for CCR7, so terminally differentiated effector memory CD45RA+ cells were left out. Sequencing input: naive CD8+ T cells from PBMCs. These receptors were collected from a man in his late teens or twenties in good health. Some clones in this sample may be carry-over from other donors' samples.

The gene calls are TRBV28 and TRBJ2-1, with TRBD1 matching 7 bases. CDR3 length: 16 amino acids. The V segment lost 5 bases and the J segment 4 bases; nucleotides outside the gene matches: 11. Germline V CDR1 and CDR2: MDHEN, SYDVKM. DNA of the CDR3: TGTGCCAGCAGTGAAAAAACCGGGACAGATTACAATGAGCAGTTCTTC. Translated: CASSEKTGTDYNEQFF.

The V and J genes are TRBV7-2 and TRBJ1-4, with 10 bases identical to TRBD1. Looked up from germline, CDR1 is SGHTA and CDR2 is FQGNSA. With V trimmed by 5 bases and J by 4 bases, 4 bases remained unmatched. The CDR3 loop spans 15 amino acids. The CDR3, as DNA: TGTGCCAGCAGCCCCGGGGACAGGGGTAATGAAAAACTGTTTTTT. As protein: CASSPGDRGNEKLFF.

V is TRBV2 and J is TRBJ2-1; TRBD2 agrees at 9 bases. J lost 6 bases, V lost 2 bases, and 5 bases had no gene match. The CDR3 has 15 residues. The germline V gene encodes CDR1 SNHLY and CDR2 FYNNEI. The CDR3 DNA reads TGTGCCAGCAGTGAAATGTCGACTAGCGGCAATGAGCAGTTCTTC. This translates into CASSEMSTSGNEQFF.

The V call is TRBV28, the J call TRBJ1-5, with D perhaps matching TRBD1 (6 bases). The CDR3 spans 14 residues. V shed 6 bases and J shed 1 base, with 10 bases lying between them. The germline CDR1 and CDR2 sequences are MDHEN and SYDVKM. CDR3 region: CASSSGESNQPQHF. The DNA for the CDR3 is TGTGCCAGCAGCTCAGGGGAGAGCAATCAGCCCCAGCATTTT.

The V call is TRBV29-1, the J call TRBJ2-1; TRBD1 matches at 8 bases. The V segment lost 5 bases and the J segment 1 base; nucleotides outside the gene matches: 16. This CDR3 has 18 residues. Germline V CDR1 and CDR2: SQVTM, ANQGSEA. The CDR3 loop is CSVPPTGVSRRSYNEQFF. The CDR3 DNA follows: TGCAGCGTTCCTCCGACAGGGGTTTCTCGTAGGTCCTACAATGAGCAGTTCTTC.